This T cell receptor beta chain was sequenced during a study of cytomegalovirus exposure and HLA in healthy donors. Germline V gives CDR1 LNHDA, CDR2 SQIVND (reference sequence). V dropped 7 bases and J dropped 3 bases, with 16 bases sitting between them. This CDR3 has 15 residues. Use of 60 Vbeta and 13 Jbeta primers characterized the PCR. Repertoires were generated with immunoSEQ multiplex PCR, while TCRdb's copy carries only in-frame clones and drops some. Of 200,000 or so clones in the sample, under 85% were seen once. This sequence joins TRBV19 and TRBJ1-3, with D maybe TRBD1 (5 bases). Sequences were obtained from PBMCs. This TCR derives from a man aged 45-60 years in good health and CMV-seronegative. The CDR3 nucleotides read TGTGCCAGTACTACTACAGGAGCCCTTGGAAACACCATATATTTT. Protein: CASTTTGALGNTIYF.